The next 16 T cell receptor beta chains were all read from a single sample in a study of cytomegalovirus exposure and HLA in healthy donors. PCR amplification relied on 60 Vbeta primers (plus 13 Jbeta primers). The assay was immunoSEQ multiplex PCR, and TCRdb's table has in-frame clones only and misses some. This sample has 90,000 to 140,000 clones, with 69% found just once. Sequencing was carried out using PBMCs. The receptors come from a man aged 25 to 45 in good health and CMV-seronegative.

This clone was recorded a few times. CDR3 region: CASSLGSRLGTDTQYF. The DNA of the CDR3 is TGTGCCAGCAGCTTAGGGTCTAGGCTTGGCACAGATACGCAGTATTTT. The chain has TRBV11-3 and TRBJ2-3, with unresolved D. There are 16 residues in the CDR3. Looked up from germline, CDR1 is SGHNT and CDR2 is YENEEA. Between the trimmed V and J ends, which lost 1 base and 1 base, there was a span of 12 bases.

The chain recombines TRBV30 with TRBJ2-2; tentatively, D is TRBD1 (6 bases). The CDR3 spans 15 residues. The germline V gene encodes CDR1 GTSNPN and CDR2 SVGIG (reference sequence). With 2 bases removed from V and 2 bases from J, the gap between germline ends came to 12 bases. CDR3 region: CAWSRQETNTGELFF. DNA of the CDR3: TGTGCCTGGAGTCGACAGGAGACAAACACCGGGGAGCTGTTTTTT.

There are a few counts of this clone. The CDR3 region has the DNA TGCGCCAGCAGCCAAGACACTAGCGGTTACAATGAGCAGTTCTTC. This translates into CASSQDTSGYNEQFF. The V call is TRBV4-1, the J call TRBJ2-1; 8 bases are shared with TRBD2. With 0 bases clipped from V and 4 bases from J, the junction kept 2 bases outside the gene matches. In germline, CDR1 is MGHRA, CDR2 YSYEKL. The CDR3 loop spans 15 amino acids.

The genes are TRBV11-2 and TRBJ2-1; perhaps TRBD2 as D (5 bases). Trimming removed 3 bases at V and 6 bases at J, with 9 bases between. The CDR3 has 13 amino acids. Germline-derived CDR1 and CDR2 are SGHAT and FQNNGV. CDR3 DNA: TGTGCCAGCAGCTTCGAGGGTTCCAATGAGCAGTTCTTC. It is translated as CASSFEGSNEQFF.

This clone was detected only a few times. The CDR3: CASSKDRNDKFF. The CDR3 nucleotides read TGTGCCAGCAGCAAAGACAGGAATGACAAGTTCTTC. The V gene is TRBV21-1, the J gene TRBJ2-1; the table's TRBD1 call for D was not verified on the DNA. TRBV21-1 is termed a pseudogene. This CDR3 has 12 amino acids.

The chain uses TRBV5-1 and TRBJ1-2, with 9 positions matching TRBD1. CDR3 length equals 14 residues. The ends lost 3 bases at V and 8 bases at J; junction bases unmatched: 8. Germline V lookup: CDR1 SGHRS, CDR2 YFSETQ. The DNA of the CDR3 is TGCGCCAGCAGCTCGGACAGGGGTGGACGCGGCTACACCTTC. It specifies CASSSDRGGRGYTF.

This clone came up once. The rearrangement joins TRBV5-1 to TRBJ2-1, with TRBD2 matching over 10 bases. J lost 0 bases, V lost 6 bases, and 6 bases had no gene match. The CDR3 totals 16 residues. Germline-derived CDR1 and CDR2 are SGHRS and YFSETQ. The CDR3 nucleotides are TGCGCCAGCAACAAGCGGGAGGGCAGCTCCTACAATGAGCAGTTCTTC. This sequence encodes CASNKREGSSYNEQFF.

The rearrangement links TRBV7-9 to TRBJ1-5; D is uncertain. CDR3 length: 13 residues. Germline lookup yields CDR1 SEHNR and CDR2 FQNEAQ (reference sequence). V was pared by 5 bases and J by 6 bases, with 11 bases between. The CDR3: CASSHEEPQPQHF. For the CDR3, the DNA is TGTGCCAGCAGCCACGAAGAGCCTCAGCCCCAGCATTTT.

The chain recombines TRBV23-1 with TRBJ2-3; a weak D match, TRBD2 (6 bases). TRBV23-1 is assigned to the ORF class and has an uncertain function. CDR3 length: 18 residues. Trimming cost V 1 base and J 0 bases, with 17 bases left between them. DNA for the CDR3: TGCGCCAGCAGTCAATGGTCGGTGATAGCGGAGAGCACAGATACGCAGTATTTT. Protein product: CASSQWSVIAESTDTQYF.

V usage is TRBV4-3 and J usage is TRBJ2-1, with 7 bases aligning to TRBD2. CDR1 is LGHNA, CDR2 YSLEER, per germline. The CDR3 is 16 amino acids. Trimming at V came to 1 base and at J to 4 bases, leaving 7 bases not matched to a gene. The CDR3, as DNA: TGCGCCAGCAGCCAAGCCCCTAGCGGAATATACAATGAGCAGTTCTTC. Translated: CASSQAPSGIYNEQFF.

The chain employs TRBV11-2 and TRBJ2-1, with D possibly matching TRBD2 (5 bases). V was cut by 5 bases and J by 3 bases, with 17 bases left in between. Germline V gives CDR1 SGHAT, CDR2 FQNNGV. The CDR3 has 16 amino acids. CDR3 in amino acids: CASSPPGLSNYNEQFF. In DNA, the CDR3 is TGTGCCAGCAGCCCGCCTGGACTCTCTAACTACAATGAGCAGTTCTTC.

The V gene is TRBV21-1, the J gene TRBJ2-5; the listed D gene, TRBD1, was not tested against the DNA. Near its end, the DNA agrees better with TRBJ2-7, so the J call may be wrong. TRBV21-1 is given as a pseudogene. This CDR3 is 14 amino acids long. The CDR3 sequence: CASSNRQGTYEQYF. The CDR3 DNA is TGTGCCAGCAGCAATAGGCAGGGCACCTACGAGCAGTACTTC.

The chain is built from TRBV5-5 and TRBJ1-1; D is perhaps TRBD1 (6 bases). The CDR3 covers 14 residues. Germline CDR1 is SGHKS and CDR2 is YYEKEE (reference sequence). V lost 3 bases, J lost 1 base, and 10 bases lay in between. The CDR3, as DNA: TGTGCCAGCAGCTGGGGGACACCGAACACTGAAGCTTTCTTT. Its protein product is CASSWGTPNTEAFF. The full variable domain, with the rest looked up from reference TRBV5-5 and TRBJ1-1, is DAGVTQSPTHLIKTRGQQVTLRCSPISGHKSVSWYQQVLGQGPQFIFQYYEKEERGRGNFPDRFSARQFPNYSSELNVNALLLGDSALYLCASSWGTPNTEAFFGQGTRLTVV.

This rearrangement joins TRBV7-2 to TRBJ1-2, with D maybe TRBD1 (6 bases). CDR3 length: 14 residues. V dropped 4 bases and J dropped 4 bases, with 13 bases sitting between them. Looked up from germline, CDR1 is SGHTA and CDR2 is FQGNSA. The CDR3 DNA reads as TGTGCCAGCAGCTCGGGGGGGGGCACCTATGGCTACACCTTC. Translation: CASSSGGGTYGYTF.

The chain carries TRBV30 and TRBJ2-1, with TRBD2 matching over 11 bases. The junction had 9 bases not matched to a gene; V was cut back by 5 bases and J by 0 bases. CDR1 is GTSNPN, CDR2 SVGIG, per germline (reference sequence). CDR3 size: 17 residues. Here the CDR3 reads CAWGTSGSGRSYNEQFF. CDR3 in DNA: TGTGCCTGGGGAACTAGCGGGAGTGGTCGCTCCTACAATGAGCAGTTCTTC.

The sample holds one count of this clone. The chain combines TRBV19 with TRBJ1-2; no firm D call. V was shortened by 1 base and J by 0 bases, with 12 bases between the two germline ends. Germline loops: CDR1 LNHDA, CDR2 SQIVND (reference sequence). The CDR3 loop spans 16 amino acids. CDR3 sequence: CASSIAPGTTNYGYTF. The DNA for the CDR3 is TGTGCCAGTAGTATAGCCCCCGGCACTACTAACTATGGCTACACCTTC.